The clone carrying this TCR beta chain showed up many times. The antigen remains unidentified. The authors built TCR beta libraries using iRepertoire HTBI primers and Arm-PCR of CDR3 regions. One entry per CDR3 protein, called by TCRdb with MiXCR from the multiplex PCR reads. The sample shows roughly 400,000 distinct CDR3 sequences, around 20% of them seen only once. The entry originates in a study of regulatory T cells in long-lasting Graves disease. Study-level points and caveats: Persistent patients had more shared public clonotypes (2,741) than new patients (just over 950). Researchers examined only peripheral blood and not thyroid tissue.

The length of the CDR3 is 15 residues. With 1 base removed from V and 5 bases from J, the gap between germline ends came to 12 bases. Germline CDR1 and CDR2: SGHTA and FQGNSA. Indicated time point: persistent/refractory GD, antithyroid drugs over 5 years with positive TRAb. Following extraction of RNA from PBMCs, that RNA was used to make the TCR library. Under American Thyroid Association guidelines, Graves' disease was diagnosed. Here the sequenced sample was peripheral blood mononuclear cells (PBMCs), taken when the disease was refractory, from a patient treated with antithyroid drugs. The V call is TRBV7-2, the J call TRBJ1-5; the D gene is possibly TRBD1 (6 bases). This receptor was obtained from a female donor with Graves disease. The CDR3 sequence is CASSLDGQLHQPQHF. For the CDR3, the DNA is TGTGCCAGCAGCTTAGATGGACAGCTCCATCAGCCCCAGCATTTT.